The 17 T cell receptor beta chains in this list originate from one sample, sequenced in a study of response to subunit inactivated influenza vaccine. TCRdb called the RT-PCR reads again in MiXCR, with one record for every CDR3 protein. The sample gives around 790,000 distinct CDR3 sequences, roughly 20% of which show up once; 10% to 13% is in the top ten. The material was PBMCs from blood, obtained 5 to 6 days after vaccination. These receptor sequences come from a man aged 50-60 years who received an inactivated influenza vaccine.

In this sample, this clonotype turned up many times. The rearrangement links TRBV15 to TRBJ2-5; unclear D gene. This CDR3 contains 14 residues. The V gene lost 4 bases and the J gene lost 0 bases, with 9 bases spanning the gap. CDR1 and CDR2 from the germline V gene are LNHNV and YYDKDF (reference sequence). CDR3 region: CATSTHLYQETQYF. The CDR3 region has the DNA TGTGCCACCAGCACACACCTGTACCAAGAGACCCAGTACTTC.

This clonotype was detected only a few times. The genes are TRBV25-1 and TRBJ2-7; D uncertain. The CDR3 is 14 residues long. Trimming shortened V by 1 base and J by 0 bases, and 7 bases separated the two germline ends. Germline CDR1 MGHDK, CDR2 SYGVNS. The CDR3 DNA is TGTGCCAGCAGTGAATGGACGGACTCCTACGAGCAGTACTTC. As protein: CASSEWTDSYEQYF.

This clonotype was observed a few times. In DNA form, the CDR3 reads TGTGCGACGGGGGGGCAGATGCCCTATGGCTACACCTTC. Translated, it gives CATGGQMPYGYTF. This chain connects TRBV12-3 or TRBV12-4 to TRBJ1-2, with a tentative D call TRBD1 (6 bases). The CDR3 runs 13 residues.

The rearrangement uses TRBV30 and TRBJ2-1; D possibly corresponds to TRBD2 (5 bases). The length of the CDR3 is 14 residues. Germline lookup yields CDR1 GTSNPN and CDR2 SVGIG (reference sequence). V was trimmed by 3 bases and J by 9 bases, leaving 18 bases between them. The CDR3 here is CAWSAMLLVSEQFF. The CDR3 DNA follows: TGTGCCTGGAGCGCGATGCTACTAGTAAGTGAGCAGTTCTTC.

The chain is built from TRBV7-6 and TRBJ2-1; D may be TRBD2 (7 bases). The length of the CDR3 is 15 residues. V lost 2 bases, J lost 8 bases, and 16 bases lay in between. Germline-derived CDR1 and CDR2 are SGHVS and FNYEAQ. The CDR3 sequence is CASSLFGGGQDEQFF. The CDR3 coding sequence is TGTGCCAGCAGCTTATTTGGGGGGGGCCAAGATGAGCAGTTCTTC. The variable domain in full, completed from reference TRBV7-6 and TRBJ2-1, reads GAGVSQSPRYKVTKRGQDVALRCDPISGHVSLYWYRQALGQGPEFLTYFNYEAQQDKSGLPNDRFSAERPEGSISTLTIQRTEQRDSAMYRCASSLFGGGQDEQFFGPGTRLTVL.

The chain joins TRBV10-3 to TRBJ2-2, with D perhaps TRBD1 (6 bases). V was shortened by 7 bases and J by 3 bases, with 12 bases between the two germline ends. The CDR3 runs 14 residues. Germline V gives CDR1 ENHRY, CDR2 SYGVKD. The chain's CDR3 is CAIKTNRDTGELFF. The CDR3 DNA follows: TGTGCCATCAAGACCAACAGGGACACCGGGGAGCTGTTTTTT.

The rearrangement uses TRBV18 and TRBJ2-6; D unclear. CDR3 length equals 15 residues. V lost 0 bases to trimming and J lost 5 bases, with 8 bases between them. CDR1 is KGHSH and CDR2 is LQKENI in the germline V gene. The CDR3 reads CASSPPGTRANVLTF. CDR3 DNA: TGTGCCAGCTCACCACCGGGCACCAGGGCCAACGTCCTGACTTTC.

V gene TRBV29-1 combines with J gene TRBJ2-2, with D tentatively TRBD2 (6 bases). The CDR3 has 18 residues. V was pared by 3 bases and J by 2 bases, with 22 bases between. The germline gives CDR1 SQVTM, CDR2 ANQGSEA. CDR3 DNA sequence: TGCAGCGTTGATGGGTCCTCGGGAGCAGGGCCCAACACCGGGGAGCTGTTTTTT. Its protein product is CSVDGSSGAGPNTGELFF.

Only a few counts were recorded for this clonotype. This chain uses TRBV5-1 with TRBJ1-1; no clear D gene. Germline V gives CDR1 SGHRS, CDR2 YFSETQ. This CDR3 comprises 14 residues. The V and J ends lost 0 bases and 4 bases respectively, with 10 bases between them. The CDR3 region has the DNA TGCGCCAGCAGCTTGGACCTTTTGGGCACTGAAGCTTTCTTT. Translating it yields CASSLDLLGTEAFF.

This rearrangement joins TRBV3-1 to TRBJ1-2; TRBD1 is a possible D gene (5 bases). Germline CDR1 reads LGHDT; CDR2 reads YNNKEL (reference sequence). Trimming took off 2 bases at V and 4 bases at J, with 14 bases between the two ends. CDR3 size: 15 residues. The DNA for the CDR3 is TGTGCCAGCAGCCAAAAGTTCGGGGGAATCTATGGCTACACCTTC. This translates into CASSQKFGGIYGYTF.

This chain uses TRBV12-3 or TRBV12-4 with TRBJ2-1, with D hard to call. V was cut by 3 bases and J by 9 bases, with 12 bases left in between. The CDR3 spans 13 residues. The CDR3 DNA is TGTGCCAGCAGTTTTAGCCCCTGGGGTGAGCAGTTCTTC. The encoded protein is CASSFSPWGEQFF.

The genes are TRBV28 and TRBJ2-3; a weak D match, TRBD2 (6 bases). CDR3 size: 15 residues. V lost 4 bases and J lost 8, with 19 bases in between. Germline-derived CDR1 and CDR2 are MDHEN and SYDVKM. The CDR3 coding sequence is TGTGCCAGCAGTTCGTCACTCCGAGAAGCGGGTACGCAGTATTTT. It is translated as CASSSSLREAGTQYF.

V and J are TRBV20-1 and TRBJ2-1; D remains ambiguous. CDR1 is DFQATT and CDR2 is SNEGSKA in the germline V gene (reference sequence). Trimming cost V 3 bases and J 10 bases, with 22 bases left between them. The CDR3 has 15 residues. This CDR3 is CSASLPLGEAGEQFF. CDR3 nucleotide sequence: TGCAGTGCTAGCCTCCCTTTGGGCGAAGCCGGGGAGCAGTTCTTC.

CDR3: CSVAKAETQYF. The CDR3 nucleotides read TGCAGCGTTGCAAAGGCAGAGACCCAGTACTTC. V is TRBV29-1 and J is TRBJ2-5, with D unclear. This CDR3 contains 11 residues. CDR1 and CDR2 (germline): SQVTM, ANQGSEA. Trimming shortened V by 4 bases and J by 4 bases, and 7 bases separated the two germline ends.

The CDR3 region is CSVAGQGAYEQYF. CDR3 in DNA: TGCAGCGTTGCCGGACAGGGAGCCTACGAGCAGTACTTC. J is TRBJ2-7 and V is TRBV29-1, with 8 bases that match TRBD1. From germline, CDR1 is SQVTM and CDR2 ANQGSEA. The CDR3 contains 13 residues. After removal of 4 bases from V and 2 bases from J, the junction contained 4 bases not matched to a gene.

V gene TRBV5-1 combines with J gene TRBJ2-1, with 11 bases aligning to TRBD1. The CDR3 has 15 amino acids. CDR1 SGHRS and CDR2 YFSETQ come from the germline V gene. V was pared by 4 bases and J by 8 bases, with 8 bases of the junction left unmatched. CDR3 in amino acids: CASSHRTGGIDEQFF. CDR3 sequence (DNA): TGCGCCAGCAGCCATCGGACAGGGGGCATCGATGAGCAGTTCTTC.

This clonotype has just a few counts. The rearrangement joins TRBV30 to TRBJ2-5; TRBD1 might be the D (6 bases). The length of the CDR3 is 12 residues. Trimming shortened V by 1 base and J by 6 bases, and 9 bases separated the two germline ends. Germline-derived CDR1 and CDR2 are GTSNPN and SVGIG (reference sequence). The CDR3 sequence is CAWSAQGKTQYF. Here the CDR3 DNA reads TGTGCCTGGAGTGCGCAGGGGAAGACCCAGTACTTC.